These 30 T cell receptor beta chains came from one sample sequenced in a study of blood T cell repertoires in COVID-19. The data were produced by immunoSEQ multiplex PCR, yet TCRdb's version contains in-frame clones alone and is incomplete. The repertoire includes roughly 25,000 clones, just over 90% of them detected once, and 25% to 35% sits in the top ten. Sequenced: peripheral blood. The receptors come from a man between 65 and 85 years old with active COVID-19.

V is TRBV4-3 and J is TRBJ1-2; 8 positions agree with TRBD1. This CDR3 is built from 16 residues. V lost 3 bases and J lost 7; bases outside the gene matches: 13. The germline V gene encodes CDR1 LGHNA and CDR2 YSLEER. CDR3 nucleotides: TGCGCCAGCAGCCAGACGGACAGGGTGCCGGCTGGTGGCTACACCTTC. It codes for CASSQTDRVPAGGYTF.

V and J are TRBV5-1 and TRBJ2-3, with a weak D call TRBD1 (5 bases). CDR1 SGHRS and CDR2 YFSETQ come from the germline V gene. V was clipped by 4 bases and J by 0 bases, with 15 bases between them. The CDR3 sequence is 16 residues long. The CDR3 DNA follows: TGCGCCAGCAGCCCCCAGGGCACCTCTAGCACAGATACGCAGTATTTT. Translating gives CASSPQGTSSTDTQYF. The variable domain in full, with the rest retrieved from reference TRBV5-1 and TRBJ2-3, is KAGVTQTPRYLIKTRGQQVTLSCSPISGHRSVSWYQQTPGQGLQFLFEYFSETQRNKGNFPGRFSGRQFSNSRSEMNVSTLELGDSALYLCASSPQGTSSTDTQYFGPGTRLTVL.

This clone is a singleton in its sample. The chain combines TRBV27 with TRBJ2-1; maybe TRBD2 (6 bases). CDR3 length: 15 amino acids. The germline V and J ends were trimmed by 3 bases and 1 base, with 10 bases remaining between them. Looked up from germline, CDR1 is MNHEY and CDR2 is SMNVEV (reference sequence). In DNA, the CDR3 is TGTGCCAGCAGTTTGCGGGACGGTTCCTACAATGAGCAGTTCTTC. Its translation: CASSLRDGSYNEQFF.

CDR3 nucleotide sequence: TGTGCCAGCAGGTCCTACCCGACAGGGTCGAATGAAAAACTGTTTTTT. It encodes CASRSYPTGSNEKLFF. This chain links TRBV28 with TRBJ1-4; TRBD1 agrees at 7 bases. The V segment lost 6 bases and the J segment 5 bases; nucleotides outside the gene matches: 12. Germline V lookup: CDR1 MDHEN, CDR2 SYDVKM. This CDR3 region has 16 residues.

CDR3: CASSPGVSYNEQFF. The CDR3 DNA sequence: TGTGCCAGCTCCCCGGGTGTCTCCTACAATGAGCAGTTCTTC. V is TRBV18 and J is TRBJ2-1; the D is unclear. Germline CDR1 is KGHSH and CDR2 is LQKENI. This CDR3 has 14 residues. V was shortened by 6 bases and J by 0 bases, with 9 bases between the two germline ends.

A single count supports this clone. This rearrangement joins TRBV7-3 to TRBJ2-3; no reliable D call. Deletions cut 4 bases from V and 6 bases from J, with 14 bases between. CDR1 SGHTA and CDR2 FQGTGA come from the germline V gene. The CDR3 runs 14 residues. The CDR3, as DNA: TGTGCCAGCAGCTCTCTAGATACTGGGGATACGCAGTATTTT. This codes for CASSSLDTGDTQYF.

The chain uses TRBV4-1 and TRBJ1-4; no reliable D call. V lost 3 bases to trimming and J lost 7 bases, with 15 bases between them. Per germline, CDR1 MGHRA and CDR2 YSYEKL. The CDR3 sequence is 15 residues long. The CDR3: CASSQSGRGSEKLFF. The CDR3 nucleotides read TGCGCCAGCAGCCAGAGCGGACGAGGTAGTGAAAAACTGTTTTTT.

The chain combines TRBV7-3 with TRBJ1-1; no reliable D call. V shed 2 bases and J shed 5 bases, with 9 bases lying between them. CDR1 SGHTA and CDR2 FQGTGA come from the germline V gene. CDR3 length: 13 amino acids. CDR3 sequence reads: CASSLGPLTEAFF. The CDR3 coding sequence is TGTGCCAGCAGCTTAGGGCCCTTAACTGAAGCTTTCTTT.

This clone turned up a few times. The chain joins TRBV5-8 to TRBJ1-3; D is undetermined. V was trimmed by 2 bases and J by 0 bases, leaving 12 bases between them. CDR3 length equals 16 residues. Germline V lookup: CDR1 SGHTS, CDR2 YDEGEE. DNA of the CDR3: TGTGCCAGCAGCTTCCGAGGACTTTACTCTGGAAACACCATATATTTT. Translation: CASSFRGLYSGNTIYF.

The V gene is TRBV9, the J gene TRBJ2-5; D is perhaps TRBD2 (5 bases). CDR1 is SGDLS and CDR2 is YYNGEE in the germline V gene. V was trimmed by 3 bases and J by 5 bases, leaving 5 bases between them. The CDR3 totals 11 residues. The CDR3 region has the DNA TGTGCCAGCAGCGGAGGGGAGACCCAGTACTTC. Translated: CASSGGETQYF. The full variable domain, with the rest looked up from reference TRBV9 and TRBJ2-5, is DSGVTQTPKHLITATGQRVTLRCSPRSGDLSVYWYQQSLDQGLQFLIQYYNGEERAKGNILERFSAQQFPDLHSELNLSSLELGDSALYFCASSGGETQYFGPGTRLLVL.

This clone has only one observation. This rearrangement joins TRBV7-3 to TRBJ2-2; 14 bases match TRBD2. CDR1 is SGHTA, CDR2 FQGTGA, per germline. The length of the CDR3 is 18 residues. V lost 2 bases, J lost 6 bases, and 8 bases stayed unmatched. As DNA, the CDR3 is TGTGCCAGCAGCTTAGTTGGAGGGACTAGCGGGAGCGCCGGGGAGCTGTTTTTT. Translated, it gives CASSLVGGTSGSAGELFF.

This chain connects TRBV5-1 to TRBJ2-3; a possible D gene is TRBD2 (5 bases). The CDR3 loop spans 14 amino acids. Germline CDR1 reads SGHRS; CDR2 reads YFSETQ. V dropped 1 base and J dropped 0 bases, with 6 bases sitting between them. CDR3 amino acids: CASSLPGSTDTQYF. The CDR3 region has the DNA TGCGCCAGCAGCTTGCCGGGGAGCACAGATACGCAGTATTTT.

The chain has TRBV24-1 and TRBJ2-1; 8 bases are a match to TRBD2. The germline V gene has CDR1 KGHDR and CDR2 SFDVKD. The CDR3 is 16 residues long. Unmatched junction bases numbered 0, after V lost 0 bases and J lost 0 bases. As DNA, the CDR3 is TGTGCCACCAGTGATTTGCGGGGGGGCTCCTACAATGAGCAGTTCTTC. Translating it yields CATSDLRGGSYNEQFF.

This clone occurred a few times. The rearrangement uses TRBV7-9 and TRBJ2-5, with 8 bases aligning to TRBD1. With 7 bases clipped from V and 2 bases from J, the junction kept 12 bases outside the gene matches. CDR3 length: 16 residues. Germline CDR1 and CDR2: SEHNR and FQNEAQ (reference sequence). CDR3 loop: CASIPRGRGRQETQYF. The CDR3 nucleotides read TGTGCCAGCATCCCCAGGGGGCGCGGGCGGCAAGAGACCCAGTACTTC.

CDR3 in DNA: TGTGCCAGCAGCTCCGTAGCGGGGGGCAGCTCCTACAATGAGCAGTTCTTC. Translating it yields CASSSVAGGSSYNEQFF. The V call is TRBV7-9, the J call TRBJ2-1; 10 nucleotides line up with TRBD2. V dropped 4 bases and J dropped 0; count of bases not matched to a gene: 6. CDR1 is SEHNR, CDR2 FQNEAQ, per germline (reference sequence). The CDR3 consists of 17 residues.

The rearrangement uses TRBV21-1 and TRBJ2-2; the table's D call, TRBD2, was not checked against the DNA. TRBV21-1 is termed a pseudogene. The CDR3 spans 18 residues. The CDR3 region is CASSKFHKEWVGTGELFF. In DNA, the CDR3 is TGTGCCAGCAGCAAGTTCCACAAGGAGTGGGTGGGCACCGGGGAGCTGTTTTTT.

This clone was detected only once. V usage is TRBV7-8 and J usage is TRBJ2-7, with 10 bases aligning to TRBD2. The junction had 4 bases not matched to a gene; V was cut back by 1 base and J by 4 bases. Looked up from germline, CDR1 is SGHVS and CDR2 is FQNEAQ. This CDR3 contains 15 residues. The CDR3 reads CASSLVSSGGYEQYF. CDR3 DNA: TGTGCCAGCAGCTTAGTGAGTAGCGGGGGGTACGAGCAGTACTTC.

This chain uses TRBV6-4 with TRBJ2-1, with 10 bases matching TRBD2. The V segment lost 6 bases and the J segment 3 bases; nucleotides outside the gene matches: 5. Germline V gives CDR1 MRHNA, CDR2 SNTAGT. This CDR3 has 15 amino acids. In DNA, the CDR3 is TGTGCCAGCAGCCAGAGCGGGGGGGACTACAATGAGCAGTTCTTC. Its translation: CASSQSGGDYNEQFF.

This clone is termed medium-sized. The J gene is TRBJ2-1, the V gene TRBV19; TRBD1 might be the D (7 bases). V was shortened by 5 bases and J by 9 bases, with 20 bases between the two germline ends. The CDR3 length is 15 residues. Germline V gene lookup returns CDR1 LNHDA and CDR2 SQIVND (reference sequence). This CDR3 is CASSASTGFSGEQFF. The CDR3 coding sequence is TGTGCCAGTAGTGCTTCGACAGGGTTTAGCGGTGAGCAGTTCTTC.

The chain is built from TRBV5-1 and TRBJ2-7; 10 bases line up with TRBD2. The CDR3 totals 16 residues. The junction had 9 bases not matched to a gene; V was cut back by 5 bases and J by 1 base. Germline CDR1 and CDR2: SGHRS and YFSETQ. The CDR3 DNA is TGCGCCAGCAGTTTCAGAGCGGGAGGGTCGTCCTACGAGCAGTACTTC. It encodes CASSFRAGGSSYEQYF.

The rearrangement joins TRBV9 to TRBJ2-2, with D maybe TRBD2 (6 bases). The CDR3 length is 16 residues. The germline CDR1 and CDR2 sequences are SGDLS and YYNGEE. Trimming cost V 0 bases and J 1 base, with 10 bases left between them. CDR3: CASSVVVSGNTGELFF. The DNA of the CDR3 is TGTGCCAGCAGCGTAGTGGTTAGCGGGAACACCGGGGAGCTGTTTTTT.

The chain employs TRBV5-1 and TRBJ2-7, with TRBD1 identical over 10 bases. The CDR3 loop spans 14 amino acids. V dropped 4 bases and J dropped 3; count of bases not matched to a gene: 4. The germline V gene has CDR1 SGHRS and CDR2 YFSETQ. For the CDR3, the DNA is TGCGCCAGCAGCATCCGGGACAGGGGCTACGAGCAGTACTTC. Amino acid sequence: CASSIRDRGYEQYF.

This clone occurred once. The genes are TRBV4-2 and TRBJ2-4; D remains unclear. CDR3 length equals 18 residues. V shed 0 bases and J shed 0 bases, with 15 bases lying between them. In germline, CDR1 is LGHNA, CDR2 YNFKEQ. The DNA for the CDR3 is TGTGCCAGCAGCCAAGATCTTTGGGCACGGCGAGCCAAAAACATTCAGTACTTC. It yields the protein CASSQDLWARRAKNIQYF.

The chain joins TRBV11-1 to TRBJ2-5, with 7 bases lining up with TRBD1. Germline CDR1 and CDR2: SGHAT and FQDESV (reference sequence). V dropped 0 bases and J dropped 4; count of bases not matched to a gene: 5. The CDR3 covers 15 residues. The CDR3 region has the DNA TGTGCCAGCAGCTTAGCGAACAGGGGAAGAGAGACCCAGTACTTC. Protein: CASSLANRGRETQYF.

The chain uses TRBV30 and TRBJ2-3; a weak D match, TRBD2 (6 bases). Between the trimmed V and J ends, which lost 2 bases and 1 base, there was a span of 16 bases. This CDR3 region has 16 residues. Germline V gene sequence: CDR1 GTSNPN, CDR2 SVGIG (reference sequence). The CDR3 protein is CAWSIQPGLGTDTQYF. CDR3 nucleotide sequence: TGTGCCTGGAGTATCCAACCGGGACTCGGCACAGATACGCAGTATTTT.

This rearrangement joins TRBV28 to TRBJ1-6, with D perhaps matching TRBD1 (5 bases). CDR3 size: 14 residues. With 7 bases removed from V and 7 bases from J, the gap between germline ends came to 14 bases. Germline-derived CDR1 and CDR2 are MDHEN and SYDVKM. This CDR3 is CASTLDIRNSPLHF. Written as DNA, the CDR3 is TGTGCCAGCACCCTGGACATCAGGAATTCACCCCTCCACTTT.

This sequence joins TRBV5-4 and TRBJ2-7; TRBD2 aligns across 8 bases. Trimming at V came to 5 bases and at J to 0 bases, leaving 10 bases not matched to a gene. Germline V gene sequence: CDR1 SGHNT, CDR2 YYREEE (reference sequence). The CDR3 covers 16 residues. The CDR3 is CASRSTLAGLSYEQYF. The CDR3 DNA follows: TGTGCCAGCAGGTCCACCTTAGCGGGGCTCTCCTACGAGCAGTACTTC. Together with reference TRBV5-4 and TRBJ2-7, the CDR3 gives the full variable domain: ETGVTQSPTHLIKTRGQQVTLRCSSQSGHNTVSWYQQALGQGPQFIFQYYREEENGRGNFPPRFSGLQFPNYSSELNVNALELDDSALYLCASRSTLAGLSYEQYFGPGTRLTVT.

This clone was counted between two and nine times. J is TRBJ1-4 and V is TRBV28, with 7 bases identical to TRBD1. The CDR3 is 12 residues long. Germline loops: CDR1 MDHEN, CDR2 SYDVKM. Trimming at V came to 8 bases and at J to 7 bases, leaving 4 bases not matched to a gene. The CDR3 region has the DNA TGTGCCAGCGCCGGGACAGTTGAAAAACTGTTTTTT. It translates to CASAGTVEKLFF.

The chain carries TRBV9 and TRBJ1-2, with D maybe TRBD1 (5 bases). V was trimmed by 2 bases and J by 6 bases, leaving 14 bases between them. Germline loops: CDR1 SGDLS, CDR2 YYNGEE. The CDR3 totals 14 residues. The CDR3 DNA is TGTGCCAGCAGCGTGACCGGGACTGCAGATGGCTACACCTTC. This gives the protein CASSVTGTADGYTF.

The rearrangement uses TRBV7-2 and TRBJ2-1; TRBD1 might be the D (6 bases). The germline V gene has CDR1 SGHTA and CDR2 FQGNSA. The CDR3 is 15 amino acids. V was cut by 1 base and J by 2 bases, with 9 bases left in between. As DNA, the CDR3 is TGTGCCAGCAGCTTAGAAAGGGACACCTACAATGAGCAGTTCTTC. Its protein is CASSLERDTYNEQFF.